This entry lists 21 T cell receptor beta chains sequenced from one sample in a study of a mutant IDH1 vaccine in newly diagnosed glioma. The time point denotes: week 11, during vaccination. The content of each vaccine dose was 300 ug of mutant IDH1 20-mer peptide, and topical imiquimod accompanied it. Antigen specificity for these receptors is unknown. Only in-frame clones appear in the TCRdb table, and some are missing; sequencing was by immunoSEQ multiplex PCR. This table has roughly 70,000 clones, around 84% appearing once. This specimen was PBMCs, taken from a glioma patient whose treatment included an IDH1 peptide vaccine. These receptors came from a woman in her forties or fifties with glioma.

CDR3 bases: TGTGCCAGCACAGTTAGCTCCTACGAGCAGTACTTC. It encodes CASTVSSYEQYF. The chain is built from TRBV2 and TRBJ2-7; unclear D gene. Germline values: CDR1 SNHLY, CDR2 FYNNEI. Deletions cut 7 bases from V and 0 bases from J, with 7 bases between. This CDR3 spans 12 amino acids.

In this sample, this clone turned up a few times. This chain connects TRBV7-7 to TRBJ2-5; D is ambiguous. This CDR3 is 15 amino acids long. V lost 0 bases and J lost 3, with 11 bases in between. Germline V CDR1 and CDR2: SSHAT, FNYEAQ (reference sequence). CDR3 DNA sequence: TGTGCCAGCAGCTTAGCGGGCACCACGAAAGAGACCCAGTACTTC. It specifies CASSLAGTTKETQYF.

The rearrangement links TRBV6-5 to TRBJ1-5; 10 positions agree with TRBD1. The ends lost 2 bases at V and 2 bases at J; junction bases unmatched: 3. The germline CDR1 and CDR2 sequences are MNHEY and SVGAGI. The CDR3 is 16 residues long. The CDR3 loop reads CASSYGTGEGNQPQHF. The CDR3 DNA sequence: TGTGCCAGCAGTTACGGGACAGGGGAAGGCAATCAGCCCCAGCATTTT.

The chain combines TRBV5-1 with TRBJ2-4, with a tentative D call TRBD1 (6 bases). V was clipped by 4 bases and J by 10 bases, with 18 bases between them. This CDR3 contains 14 residues. Germline V gives CDR1 SGHRS, CDR2 YFSETQ. This CDR3 reads CASSPSTGFWIQYF. The CDR3 nucleotides are TGCGCCAGCAGCCCGTCTACAGGGTTTTGGATTCAGTACTTC.

By its share, this clone is medium-sized. The chain has TRBV7-9 and TRBJ1-1, with 8 bases lining up with TRBD1. The CDR3 has 16 residues. With V trimmed by 4 bases and J by 0 bases, 7 bases remained unmatched. Germline CDR1 SEHNR, CDR2 FQNEAQ (reference sequence). Here the CDR3 DNA reads TGTGCCAGCAGCTGGTCGGGGACAGGATTGAACACTGAAGCTTTCTTT. Its translation is CASSWSGTGLNTEAFF.

The chain carries TRBV7-6 and TRBJ2-7, with D perhaps matching TRBD2 (5 bases). The V end lost 5 bases, the J end lost 6 bases, and 14 bases lay between the germline ends. Germline lookup yields CDR1 SGHVS and CDR2 FNYEAQ. This CDR3 is built from 13 residues. CDR3 protein: CASSGSPVLEQYF. CDR3 bases: TGTGCCAGCAGCGGGAGCCCCGTACTCGAGCAGTACTTC. Variable domain in full (rest from reference TRBV7-6 and TRBJ2-7): GAGVSQSPRYKVTKRGQDVALRCDPISGHVSLYWYRQALGQGPEFLTYFNYEAQQDKSGLPNDRFSAERPEGSISTLTIQRTEQRDSAMYRCASSGSPVLEQYFGPGTRLTVT.

This chain joins TRBV27 and TRBJ1-2; TRBD1 is a possible D gene (5 bases). CDR1 MNHEY and CDR2 SMNVEV come from the germline V gene (reference sequence). Between the trimmed V and J ends, which lost 0 bases and 3 bases, there was a span of 8 bases. The CDR3 length is 14 residues. For the CDR3, the DNA is TGTGCCAGCAGTTTATCAGGGGTCGACTATGGCTACACCTTC. Its protein is CASSLSGVDYGYTF.

This sequence joins TRBV10-3 and TRBJ2-7, with D possibly TRBD2 on 5 matching bases. This CDR3 region has 14 residues. The germline V gene encodes CDR1 ENHRY and CDR2 SYGVKD. Trimming stripped 3 bases from V and 6 bases from J, with 15 bases between. CDR3 loop: CAISDRTGTTEQYF. CDR3 in DNA: TGTGCCATCAGTGACCGGACGGGAACTACCGAGCAGTACTTC.

V is TRBV9 and J is TRBJ2-2, with D uncertain. Per germline, CDR1 SGDLS and CDR2 YYNGEE. This CDR3 has 14 amino acids. Deletions cut 2 bases from V and 1 base from J, with 6 bases between. CDR3 loop: CASSVWGNTGELFF. CDR3 DNA: TGTGCCAGCAGCGTCTGGGGGAACACCGGGGAGCTGTTTTTT.

This clone was detected once. The rearrangement joins TRBV5-4 to TRBJ1-4; D not certain. In germline, CDR1 is SGHNT, CDR2 YYREEE (reference sequence). V was trimmed by 1 base and J by 10 bases, leaving 17 bases between them. This CDR3 region has 15 residues. The CDR3 region is CASSLSSGRGPKLFF. CDR3 coding DNA: TGTGCCAGCAGCTTGTCGAGCGGCCGTGGGCCAAAACTGTTTTTT. Combining the CDR3 with reference TRBV5-4 and TRBJ1-4 gives the whole variable domain ETGVTQSPTHLIKTRGQQVTLRCSSQSGHNTVSWYQQALGQGPQFIFQYYREEENGRGNFPPRFSGLQFPNYSSELNVNALELDDSALYLCASSLSSGRGPKLFFGSGTQLSVL.

The table lists this clone with a count of one. The CDR3 protein is CAISSSTGKANYGYTF. The CDR3 nucleotides are TGTGCCATCAGCAGCTCGACAGGGAAAGCTAACTATGGCTACACCTTC. The rearrangement uses TRBV10-3 and TRBJ1-2; 7 bases line up with TRBD1. The J segment lost 0 bases and the V segment lost 6 bases, leaving 10 bases of the junction unmatched. The CDR3 loop spans 16 amino acids. From germline, CDR1 is ENHRY and CDR2 SYGVKD.

V usage is TRBV2 and J usage is TRBJ1-1; D is perhaps TRBD1 (5 bases). This CDR3 has 14 amino acids. V lost 6 bases and J lost 2, with 13 bases in between. Germline CDR1 reads SNHLY; CDR2 reads FYNNEI. Written as DNA, the CDR3 is TGTGCCAGCAGCTTCAGGAGGGGTAACACTGAAGCTTTCTTT. Its translation: CASSFRRGNTEAFF.

This chain joins TRBV9 and TRBJ1-3; D gene uncertain. The length of the CDR3 is 14 residues. V lost 4 bases and J 10 bases, leaving 18 bases between the germline ends. Germline V gene lookup returns CDR1 SGDLS and CDR2 YYNGEE. The CDR3 region is CASSSFGPAGTIYF. Here the CDR3 DNA reads TGTGCCAGCAGCTCTTTTGGCCCTGCGGGGACCATATATTTT.

This chain joins TRBV7-3 and TRBJ1-1; possibly TRBD1 for D (6 bases). Germline assignment: CDR1 SGHTA and CDR2 FQGTGA. The CDR3 covers 15 residues. V was cut by 4 bases and J by 0 bases, with 12 bases left in between. The CDR3 DNA follows: TGTGCCAGCAGCTCCCTAGGGGACATGAACACTGAAGCTTTCTTT. Translated: CASSSLGDMNTEAFF.

The J gene is TRBJ1-2, the V gene TRBV10-2; 9 bases are a match to TRBD1. The germline gives CDR1 WSHSY, CDR2 SAAADI. Trimming cost V 6 bases and J 8 bases; bases outside gene matches: 4. The CDR3 contains 12 residues. In DNA form, the CDR3 reads TGCGCCAGCAGACAGGGGGCGCACGGCTACACCTTC. Translated, it gives CASRQGAHGYTF.

The gene calls are TRBV6-1 and TRBJ2-2; D is ambiguous. This CDR3 has 13 amino acids. V dropped 8 bases and J dropped 1 base, with 8 bases sitting between them. CDR1 is MNHNS, CDR2 SASEGT, per germline. The DNA for the CDR3 is TGTGCCAGCGCGGTTAGGAACACCGGGGAGCTGTTTTTT. Its protein product is CASAVRNTGELFF.

The gene calls are TRBV6-6 and TRBJ1-5; D is undetermined. V was shortened by 6 bases and J by 1 base, with 13 bases between the two germline ends. CDR3 size: 15 residues. Germline CDR1 and CDR2: MNHNY and SVGAGI (reference sequence). CDR3 amino acids: CASRPPGGSNQPQHF. The CDR3 nucleotides are TGTGCCAGCAGGCCACCGGGAGGAAGCAATCAGCCCCAGCATTTT.

The chain has TRBV9 and TRBJ1-3; D is possibly TRBD1 (5 bases). There are 16 residues in the CDR3. Germline CDR1 is SGDLS and CDR2 is YYNGEE. The V end lost 5 bases, the J end lost 4 bases, and 19 bases lay between the germline ends. CDR3 DNA sequence: TGTGCCAGCAGTCCGCCGGGGGTAGCCGCGGGAAACACCATATATTTT. Amino acid sequence: CASSPPGVAAGNTIYF. Supplemented by reference TRBV9 and TRBJ1-3, the full variable domain reads DSGVTQTPKHLITATGQRVTLRCSPRSGDLSVYWYQQSLDQGLQFLIQYYNGEERAKGNILERFSAQQFPDLHSELNLSSLELGDSALYFCASSPPGVAAGNTIYFGEGSWLTVV.

Written as DNA, the CDR3 is TGTGCCAGCAGCCCACCAGCCTATGGCTACACCTTC. Amino acids: CASSPPAYGYTF. The genes are TRBV28 and TRBJ1-2; D is unresolved. This CDR3 has 12 residues. Trimming cost V 6 bases and J 4 bases, with 9 bases left between them. The germline gives CDR1 MDHEN, CDR2 SYDVKM.

This chain joins TRBV15 and TRBJ1-4; D not certain. V was cut by 0 bases and J by 9 bases, with 8 bases left in between. The CDR3 totals 13 residues. Germline values: CDR1 LNHNV, CDR2 YYDKDF (reference sequence). CDR3 in DNA: TGTGCCACCAGCAGAGACCCTCCCCAAAAACTGTTTTTT. This codes for CATSRDPPQKLFF.

The chain joins TRBV4-3 to TRBJ1-5, with D possibly TRBD1 on 5 matching bases. With 1 base removed from V and 6 bases from J, the gap between germline ends came to 13 bases. This CDR3 has 15 amino acids. Germline-derived CDR1 and CDR2 are LGHNA and YSLEER. The CDR3 reads CASSQGGGASQPQHF. In nucleotides, the CDR3 is TGCGCCAGCAGCCAAGGTGGGGGAGCCAGTCAGCCCCAGCATTTT.